Detailed here is one TCR beta chain. Original processing methods: Amplification of reference gene primers provided the estimated nucleated cell counts. The repertoire was sequenced with immunoSEQ multiplex PCR; TCRdb's copy has only in-frame clones and lacks some. The V and J calls and the clone size are those of that table, but D and trimming were determined from the DNA. The sample gives 220,000 or so clones, 84% of which show up once; 6.8% is in the top ten. Those who participated ranged in age from about 18 to 89 years and resided in about 24 US areas. Resolution of symptoms, clearance, or two negative PCRs was present in recovered Cohort 3 donors. Trimming removed 4 bases from V and 4 bases from J; junction bases left unmatched: 8. This CDR3 contains 15 residues. Germline-derived CDR1 and CDR2 are SGHRS and YFSETQ. This sample stems from a study of blood T cell repertoires in COVID-19.

The receptor's source is a woman aged 40 to 50 who had recovered from COVID-19. The chain has TRBV5-1 and TRBJ1-1; 9 nucleotides line up with TRBD1. The material sequenced was PBMCs or T cells enriched from blood (not recorded which). The CDR3 protein is CASSAGQGSGTEAFF. CDR3 nucleotides: TGCGCCAGCAGCGCCGGACAGGGGTCTGGCACTGAAGCTTTCTTT. The full variable domain, in which reference TRBV5-1 and TRBJ1-1 provide the parts outside the CDR3, is KAGVTQTPRYLIKTRGQQVTLSCSPISGHRSVSWYQQTPGQGLQFLFEYFSETQRNKGNFPGRFSGRQFSNSRSEMNVSTLELGDSALYLCASSAGQGSGTEAFFGQGTRLTVV.